These 26 T cell receptor beta chains were sequenced from one sample in a study of T-cell reconstitution after alpha-beta-depleted transplantation in children. Using unique molecular identifiers, the investigators prepared the TCRbeta library. TCRdb reprocessed the PCR reads with MiXCR, giving one entry per CDR3 protein. In the table there are around 700,000 distinct CDR3 sequences, about an eighth of which are singletons. Sequences were derived from PBMCs, sampled before TCRalphabeta/CD19-depleted stem cell transplant. These TCRs come from a girl aged 2-9 years with congenital amegakaryocytic thrombocytopenia, due to receive a stem cell transplant.

This clonotype came up many times. The chain has TRBV10-3 and TRBJ2-7; 8 positions match TRBD1. CDR1 ENHRY and CDR2 SYGVKD come from the germline V gene. The V segment lost 2 bases and the J segment 0 bases; nucleotides outside the gene matches: 12. The length of the CDR3 is 18 residues. The CDR3: CAISETLDRGRPSYEQYF. The CDR3 region has the DNA TGTGCCATCAGTGAGACATTAGACAGGGGTCGCCCCTCCTACGAGCAGTACTTC.

This clonotype has a count of ten or more. The rearrangement uses TRBV20-1 and TRBJ2-7; the match to TRBD2 covers 7 bases. The CDR3 totals 14 residues. V gave up 6 bases and J gave up 0 bases; unmatched junction bases: 8. Germline-derived CDR1 and CDR2 are DFQATT and SNEGSKA (reference sequence). The CDR3 is CSARGTESSYEQYF. The DNA for the CDR3 is TGCAGTGCGCGGGGGACGGAGAGCTCCTACGAGCAGTACTTC.

The table lists this clonotype with a few counts. This sequence joins TRBV11-2 and TRBJ2-1; 8 nucleotides align to TRBD2. The trim removed 6 bases at V and 1 base at J, leaving 8 bases unmatched. CDR3 size: 16 residues. Germline CDR1 reads SGHAT; CDR2 reads FQNNGV. DNA of the CDR3: TGTGCCAGCAGACAAACTAGCGGCCGGTCCTACAATGAGCAGTTCTTC. This encodes CASRQTSGRSYNEQFF.

The table lists this clonotype with many counts. This chain links TRBV7-2 with TRBJ2-3; D not certain. CDR3 length equals 12 residues. The ends were cut back, 4 bases at V and 2 bases at J, with 4 bases in the middle. CDR1 and CDR2 from the germline V gene are SGHTA and FQGNSA. For the CDR3, the DNA is TGTGCCAGCAGCTATGACACAGATACGCAGTATTTT. This encodes CASSYDTDTQYF.

This clonotype showed up many times. The chain combines TRBV12-3 or TRBV12-4 with TRBJ2-2; D gene unclear. V lost 2 bases and J lost 3, with 7 bases in between. The CDR3 contains 14 residues. As DNA, the CDR3 is TGTGCCAGCAGTTTATCGGAGTACACCGGGGAGCTGTTTTTT. Translating it yields CASSLSEYTGELFF.

V usage is TRBV10-3 and J usage is TRBJ2-7, with D tentatively TRBD2 (5 bases). The germline V and J ends were trimmed by 5 bases and 2 bases, with 13 bases remaining between them. Germline loops: CDR1 ENHRY, CDR2 SYGVKD. The CDR3 is 14 residues long. The DNA for the CDR3 is TGTGCCATCAGTACGGTCGGGGAGCCCTACGAGCAGTACTTC. Amino acid sequence: CAISTVGEPYEQYF.

This clonotype was counted at least ten times. The chain uses TRBV29-1 and TRBJ2-1; D not certain. V lost 3 bases to trimming and J lost 9 bases, with 9 bases between them. Germline lookup yields CDR1 SQVTM and CDR2 ANQGSEA. CDR3 length: 11 amino acids. CDR3 sequence (DNA): TGCAGCGTTGAGCGGTCCCCTGAGCAGTTCTTC. This translates into CSVERSPEQFF.

This clonotype was seen more than once but under ten times. The chain carries TRBV5-6 and TRBJ2-5; 9 nucleotides align to TRBD1. V gave up 4 bases and J gave up 14 bases; unmatched junction bases: 6. This CDR3 has 11 residues. Germline V gene sequence: CDR1 SGHDT, CDR2 YYEEEE. In DNA form, the CDR3 reads TGTGCCAGCAGCGCCGGGACAGGGATCTACTTC. This codes for CASSAGTGIYF.

This clonotype was seen a few times. The chain has TRBV28 and TRBJ2-5, with 9 bases matching TRBD2. Per germline, CDR1 MDHEN and CDR2 SYDVKM. This CDR3 spans 14 amino acids. V dropped 7 bases and J dropped 4; count of bases not matched to a gene: 7. The CDR3 region has the DNA TGTGCCAGCACTCGAGCGGGAGGTATAGAGACCCAGTACTTC. Its translation: CASTRAGGIETQYF.

This rearrangement joins TRBV20-1 to TRBJ2-5, with 7 bases identical to TRBD1. Germline CDR1 is DFQATT and CDR2 is SNEGSKA (reference sequence). The J segment lost 4 bases and the V segment lost 0 bases, leaving 8 bases of the junction unmatched. The CDR3 length is 15 residues. CDR3 sequence reads: CSARDRRGRAETQYF. CDR3 in DNA: TGCAGTGCTAGAGATCGTAGGGGGCGAGCAGAGACCCAGTACTTC.

This clonotype appeared many times. The CDR3 nucleotides read TGCAGTGCTAGAGGCACAAACCTCCCCAATGAGCAGTTCTTC. Encoded protein: CSARGTNLPNEQFF. This rearrangement joins TRBV20-1 to TRBJ2-1; D gene uncertain. There are 14 residues in the CDR3. CDR1 DFQATT and CDR2 SNEGSKA come from the germline V gene (reference sequence). Trimming shortened V by 1 base and J by 6 bases, and 13 bases separated the two germline ends.

This clonotype occurred many times. Here the CDR3 DNA reads TGTGCCAGCGCCCAGGACGTTCGCACAGATACGCAGTATTTT. It translates to CASAQDVRTDTQYF. This chain connects TRBV9 to TRBJ2-3; D is undetermined. The V gene's germline CDR1 is SGDLS and CDR2 YYNGEE. The CDR3 loop spans 14 amino acids. V lost 7 bases and J 1 base, leaving 13 bases between the germline ends.

The genes are TRBV9 and TRBJ2-2, with no clear D. Trimming pared 0 bases from V and 2 bases from J, leaving 5 bases between. This CDR3 is 14 amino acids long. Looked up from germline, CDR1 is SGDLS and CDR2 is YYNGEE. The CDR3 protein is CASSVARNTGELFF. CDR3 sequence (DNA): TGTGCCAGCAGCGTAGCCCGCAACACCGGGGAGCTGTTTTTT.

This clonotype was picked up many times. This chain uses TRBV20-1 with TRBJ2-1, with a weak D call TRBD1 (5 bases). Germline assignment: CDR1 DFQATT and CDR2 SNEGSKA (reference sequence). Trimming took 3 bases from V and 14 from J, leaving 20 bases between them. The CDR3 totals 13 residues. The CDR3 sequence is CSASQGQPEVKFF. For the CDR3, the DNA is TGCAGTGCTAGTCAGGGTCAGCCTGAAGTGAAGTTCTTC.

This clonotype was recorded many times. The chain recombines TRBV6-6 with TRBJ2-7; D gene uncertain. V dropped 5 bases and J dropped 3 bases, with 5 bases sitting between them. The germline V gene has CDR1 MNHNY and CDR2 SVGAGI (reference sequence). This CDR3 spans 11 amino acids. CDR3 nucleotide sequence: TGTGCCAGCAGTACATACTACGAGCAGTACTTC. Encoded protein: CASSTYYEQYF.

This clonotype was detected ten times or more. The J gene is TRBJ2-1, the V gene TRBV5-1; the D is unclear. The CDR3 has 11 residues. V lost 0 bases to trimming and J lost 11 bases, with 6 bases between them. Looked up from germline, CDR1 is SGHRS and CDR2 is YFSETQ. CDR3 amino acids: CASSLEQKQFF. In nucleotides, the CDR3 is TGCGCCAGCAGCTTGGAACAGAAGCAGTTCTTC.

This clonotype was observed a few times. The V call is TRBV7-9, the J call TRBJ2-1; unclear D gene. V lost 2 bases and J 4 bases, leaving 12 bases between the germline ends. This CDR3 spans 15 amino acids. Germline V CDR1 and CDR2: SEHNR, FQNEAQ (reference sequence). The CDR3, as DNA: TGTGCCAGCAGCTTAACCGGTCCGGGTTACAATGAGCAGTTCTTC. Residues: CASSLTGPGYNEQFF.

This sequence joins TRBV20-1 and TRBJ1-3, with D perhaps matching TRBD1 (5 bases). Germline assignment: CDR1 DFQATT and CDR2 SNEGSKA (reference sequence). V was shortened by 7 bases and J by 14 bases, with 15 bases between the two germline ends. The CDR3 runs to 10 residues. Here the CDR3 reads CSVGVRDLYF. The CDR3, as DNA: TGCAGTGTAGGGGTCCGGGACTTATATTTT.

This clonotype was observed a few times. V usage is TRBV20-1 and J usage is TRBJ2-2; D may be TRBD1 (6 bases). The V end lost 0 bases, the J end lost 0 bases, and 20 bases lay between the germline ends. Germline V lookup: CDR1 DFQATT, CDR2 SNEGSKA (reference sequence). The CDR3 is 19 amino acids. The CDR3, as DNA: TGCAGTGCTAGAGAGATCGGTGGCAGGGGTTTTCCGAACACCGGGGAGCTGTTTTTT. Translation: CSAREIGGRGFPNTGELFF.

This clonotype was counted ten times or more. The chain carries TRBV29-1 and TRBJ1-1; 8 nucleotides agree with TRBD1. Germline V gives CDR1 SQVTM, CDR2 ANQGSEA. The V gene end was trimmed by 7 bases and the J gene end by 5 bases; junction bases not matched to a gene: 6. The CDR3 runs 12 residues. The CDR3 region is CSAVDRETEAFF. CDR3 DNA: TGCAGCGCCGTGGACAGGGAAACTGAAGCTTTCTTT.

This sequence joins TRBV24-1 and TRBJ2-7; D is uncertain. This CDR3 region has 22 residues. CDR1 and CDR2 (germline): KGHDR, SFDVKD. The DNA for the CDR3 is TGTGGGGCCAGTTATTTGCGATTCTATCCGCAAGGTCGTCCACCGATCTCCTACGAGCAGTACTTC. It translates to CGASYLRFYPQGRPPISYEQYF.

This clonotype has only a few counts. This sequence joins TRBV7-2 and TRBJ2-3; TRBD1 matches 7 bases. This CDR3 is built from 13 residues. J lost 6 bases, V lost 8 bases, and 8 bases had no gene match. Germline loops: CDR1 SGHTA, CDR2 FQGNSA. This CDR3 reads CASQDRNTDTQYF. The CDR3 nucleotides read TGTGCCAGCCAGGACAGGAATACGGATACGCAGTATTTT. Variable domain in full (rest from reference TRBV7-2 and TRBJ2-3): GAGVSQSPSNKVTEKGKDVELRCDPISGHTALYWYRQSLGQGLEFLIYFQGNSAPDKSGLPSDRFSAERTGGSVSTLTIQRTQQEDSAVYLCASQDRNTDTQYFGPGTRLTVL.

A few counts support this clonotype. V is TRBV7-3 and J is TRBJ1-6; D might be TRBD1 (5 bases). The CDR3 runs to 13 residues. Trimming stripped 5 bases from V and 11 bases from J, with 13 bases between. In germline, CDR1 is SGHTA, CDR2 FQGTGA. The CDR3 protein is CASSAGGGTPLHF. In nucleotides, the CDR3 is TGTGCCAGCAGCGCGGGCGGGGGTACACCCCTCCACTTT.

The V and J genes are TRBV19 and TRBJ1-1; 7 bases match TRBD1. Germline CDR1 is LNHDA and CDR2 is SQIVND (reference sequence). V was pared by 7 bases and J by 11 bases, with 16 bases of the junction left unmatched. The CDR3 is 14 amino acids. This CDR3 reads CASKVQGSDRGAFF. CDR3 in DNA: TGTGCCAGTAAAGTACAGGGGTCGGACCGGGGGGCTTTCTTT.

As regards this clonotype: A much bigger clone sits one base away, suggesting this may be a read error. This sequence joins TRBV20-1 and TRBJ2-2; 9 positions agree with TRBD1. Germline V gene lookup returns CDR1 DFQATT and CDR2 SNEGSKA (reference sequence). This CDR3 region has 12 residues. CDR3 in amino acids: CRGGQGSEELFF. CDR3 nucleotides: TGCAGGGGCGGACAGGGGTCCGAGGAGCTGTTTTTT.

This sequence joins TRBV7-2 and TRBJ2-7; D uncertain. Trimming left V 2 bases short and J 3 bases short, with 8 bases between. Germline V gene data show CDR1 as SGHTA and CDR2 as FQGNSA. The CDR3 loop spans 13 amino acids. The CDR3 DNA follows: TGTGCCAGCAGCTTATTCCTCCGCTACGAGCAGTACTTC. Translated: CASSLFLRYEQYF.